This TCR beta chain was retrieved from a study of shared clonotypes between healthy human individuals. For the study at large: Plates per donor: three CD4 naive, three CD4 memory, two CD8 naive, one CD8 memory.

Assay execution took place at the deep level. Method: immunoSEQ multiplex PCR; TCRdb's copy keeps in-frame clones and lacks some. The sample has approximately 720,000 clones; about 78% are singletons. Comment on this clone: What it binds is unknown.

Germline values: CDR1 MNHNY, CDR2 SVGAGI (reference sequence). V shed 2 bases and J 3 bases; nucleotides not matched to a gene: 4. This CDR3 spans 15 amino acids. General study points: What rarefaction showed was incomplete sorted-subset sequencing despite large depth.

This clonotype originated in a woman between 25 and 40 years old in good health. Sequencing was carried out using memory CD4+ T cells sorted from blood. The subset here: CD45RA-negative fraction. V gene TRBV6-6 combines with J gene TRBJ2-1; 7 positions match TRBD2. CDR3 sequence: CASSYGGSFYNEQFF. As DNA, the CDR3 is TGTGCCAGCAGTTACGGCGGGAGTTTCTACAATGAGCAGTTCTTC.